A single TCR beta chain is shown here with its context. The target antigen is unknown. The data belong to a study of shared clonotypes between healthy human individuals. Findings of the study overall: Sampling covered blood only; tissue repertoires likely differ. Donors were few, which limited the genetic and exposure-history diversity represented.

Germline V lookup: CDR1 SGHRS, CDR2 YFSETQ. This CDR3 is 15 amino acids long. Losses at the gene ends were 3 bases for V and 4 bases for J; bases not matched to a gene: 6. Every immunoSEQ plate was one replicate of a subset's evenly spread DNA. Assay: immunoSEQ multiplex PCR; the TCRdb copy retains only in-frame clones and omits some. Here the sample spans 2.5 million or so clones, around 90% being singletons. Material: naive CD4+ T cells sorted from blood. Indicated subset: CD45RA+ positively selected. The TCR comes from a man between 18 and 29 years old in good health. The chain is built from TRBV5-1 and TRBJ2-3; TRBD1 aligns across 9 bases. The CDR3: CASSSSGTGSDTQYF. Written as DNA, the CDR3 is TGCGCCAGCAGCTCGTCCGGGACAGGGTCAGATACGCAGTATTTT.